This section outlines one T cell receptor beta chain sequence together with its context. The CDR3 has 13 residues. From germline, CDR1 is SNHLY and CDR2 FYNNEI. Trimming cost V 3 bases and J 0 bases, with 3 bases left between them. These data belong to a study of blood T cell repertoires in COVID-19. Clones were sequenced by immunoSEQ multiplex PCR, and TCRdb holds only the in-frame ones, with some missing. The sample holds approximately 130,000 clones, approximately 84% seen once. The clonotype comes from a woman aged 45-60 years who had recovered from COVID-19. The V call is TRBV2, the J call TRBJ1-5; the D is unclear. Sequencing was carried out using peripheral blood. Here the CDR3 reads CASSDVSNQPQHF. CDR3 nucleotide sequence: TGTGCCAGCAGTGACGTTAGCAATCAGCCCCAGCATTTT.